The text below deals with one T cell receptor (beta chain). CDR1 and CDR2 (germline): SQVTM, ANQGSEA. V was trimmed by 7 bases and J by 0 bases, leaving 13 bases between them. This CDR3 region has 14 residues. TCRdb redid the calling of the RT-PCR reads with MiXCR, one entry per CDR3 protein. Of about 780,000 distinct CDR3 sequences listed, 15% to 20% are singletons. This record comes from a study of response to subunit inactivated influenza vaccine. V is TRBV29-1 and J is TRBJ2-1; D not resolved. The source of this sequence is a man between 45 and 60 years old who received an inactivated influenza vaccine. The starting material was PBMCs from blood, obtained 4 to 6 days after vaccination. The CDR3 DNA follows: TGCAGCGCGAAACCCGCCAGCTCCTACAATGAGCAGTTCTTC. Protein sequence: CSAKPASSYNEQFF.